The following is a TCR beta chain sequence with its context. The antigen remains undetermined. The CDR3 has 16 amino acids. The V end was cut by 1 base, the J end by 2 bases, with 13 bases between. Germline V lookup: CDR1 MNHNY, CDR2 SVGAGI (reference sequence). Both 60 Vbeta primers and 13 Jbeta primers went into the PCR. The data were produced by immunoSEQ multiplex PCR, yet TCRdb's version contains in-frame clones alone and is incomplete. This table holds tens of thousands of clones, around three fifths found once. This sample stems from a study of cytomegalovirus exposure and HLA in healthy donors. Study-wide points: Cytomegalovirus-associated status was assigned to about 180 TCR beta chains.

This chain uses TRBV6-6 with TRBJ2-3; tentatively, D is TRBD1 (6 bases). Sequencing was performed on PBMCs. This TCR was sampled from a man aged 25 to 45 in good health and CMV-seronegative. In DNA form, the CDR3 reads TGTGCCAGCAGTTACTGGACAGACCTAACCACAGATACGCAGTATTTT. Translation: CASSYWTDLTTDTQYF.